The clone carrying this T cell receptor (beta chain) has at least ten counts. This CDR3 comprises 13 residues. The V end was cut by 3 bases, the J end by 4 bases, with 9 bases between. Germline V gene sequence: CDR1 SGHAT, CDR2 FQNNGV. The time point: pre-sensitization, week 0. Treatment denoted: therapeutic diphenylcyclopropenone sensitization with weekly scalp DPC. The entry originates in a study of human T cells and chemical hapten exposure. TCRdb re-called the RACE reads with MiXCR, one entry per CDR3 protein. The sample lists some 250,000 distinct CDR3 sequences; approximately 7.5% were seen once.

The clonotype comes from a man aged 18 to 29 with alopecia areata. Some clones in this sample may be carry-over from other donors' samples. Specimen: whole blood, collected in connection with sensitization to the hapten diphenylcyclopropenone (DPC). V is TRBV11-2 and J is TRBJ1-1, with D possibly matching TRBD1 (6 bases). The CDR3 loop is CASSLGGRTEAFF. The CDR3 DNA reads TGTGCCAGCAGCTTGGGGGGCCGCACTGAAGCTTTCTTT.